This T cell receptor (beta chain) came from a study of TIL therapy for anti-PD-1-resistant metastatic lung cancer (dated by TCRdb to the early 2020s). Broadly, across the study: Before any PD-1/PD-L1 blockade was given, tumors were harvested, nivolumab was then administered, and patients who progressed went on to receive lymphodepletion, an infusion of expanded TIL, and IL-2. A median age of roughly 55 years (range about 38-85) and a median tumor PD-L1 proportion score of 5.5% to 7% were recorded among enrolled patients. Most of the cohort had lung adenocarcinoma, including a handful of EGFR-mutant tumors and two ALK-rearranged tumors, and half of the patients were either current or former smokers. A median non-synonymous tumor mutation burden of around 1.5 mutations per megabase was determined across the cohort by whole-exome sequencing. Clonotypes were tracked across tumor, expanded TIL product and serial blood samples by T cell receptor beta sequencing of tumor and peripheral blood.

The study at large found these results: The study protocol defined all tumor marker inferences as exploratory. Because the cohort was highly selected, with more treatment-naive, never-smoker and oncogene-addicted patients than is typical, generalizability is limited. Clonotypes from the infused TIL partially replaced the baseline peripheral repertoire and then declined over months, and persistence showed no apparent association with response.

The time point label corresponds to: pre-treatment sample, taken before nivolumab and TIL therapy. Adults with stage 4 NSCLC were enrolled from 2017 to early 2020 in a dual-center phase I trial. The samples were obtained from a phase I trial that was single-arm and open-label and tested tumor-infiltrating lymphocyte therapy combined with nivolumab in advanced non-small cell lung cancer. Blood mononuclear cells from EDTA tubes were separated on a Ficoll gradient and snap-frozen as pellets, and DNA was extracted from the cells using a Qiagen mini-prep kit. Note on this clone: Its antigen remains unidentified. No quality values exist for individual bases; no much larger clone is one base distant.

The CDR1 and CDR2 encoded by the germline V gene (reference sequence) are GTSNPN and SVGIG. V lost 3 bases and J lost 3 bases; the stretch between them is 11 bases long. Its CDR3 holds 14 amino acids, cysteine through phenylalanine. The retained sequence is limited to the CDR3, 42 bases, with the frame set at the first base. TCR beta CDR3 regions were amplified from genomic DNA with the immunoSEQ v3 hsTCRB kit using bias-controlled multiplex PCR. TCR libraries were sequenced on an Illumina NextSeq 500 to 1.5 million to 2.5 million read pairs for survey level or roughly 5-6.5 million for deep level. Regarding the original processing steps: V, D and J genes were assigned, non-productive sequences were removed, and clonality was reported by immunoSEQ Analyzer software. Repertoires were compared by productive Simpson clonality and by the Morisita overlap index of productive TRB rearrangements between infused TIL and blood. For each clone in blood, the absolute clonotype count was estimated by multiplying the lymphocyte count by the CD3+ fraction and by the clone's productive frequency. As stored in TCRdb, this immuneACCESS dataset retains in-frame rearrangements with V and J assigned. A fraction of the clones does not appear; measured against another copy, unresolved V genes explain less than half of the discrepancy, and the remainder lacks a known reason. D and trimming were read from the DNA, whereas the V and J calls and clone size are those reported in that table. The sample records about 50,000 clones, approximately 79% of which are singletons. About 5% of the sample rests with the top ten.

This specimen was blood, taken at baseline. The chain uses TRBV30 and TRBJ2-2; the D gene is perhaps TRBD2, from 7 matching bases. This TCR derives from a woman aged 30-79 years with non-small cell lung cancer. The CDR3 protein sequence reads: CAWRRGLDTGELFF. In nucleotide form, the sequence is TGTGCCTGGAGGCGGGGGCTGGACACCGGGGAGCTGTTTTTT.